This TCR beta chain emerged from a study of lymphopenia after photon versus proton radiotherapy. Study-level results: Survival link was tested only in deceased patients; proton benefit remains a possibility. After lymphocyte nadir, photon-treated repertoires showed oligoclonal expansion, especially CD8+ Temra.

Sequenced by immunoSEQ multiplex PCR; TCRdb stores in-frame clones only, minus some. The sample holds about 12,000 clones, about 89% seen once. This clone was picked up one time. The antigen is undetermined. Trimming shortened V by 5 bases and J by 0 bases, and 12 bases separated the two germline ends. CDR3 length equals 15 residues. CDR1 and CDR2 (germline): SGHTA, FQGTGA. The TCR comes from a man between 60 and 75 years old with pancreatic cancer. V usage is TRBV7-3 and J usage is TRBJ2-3; possibly TRBD2 for D (6 bases). The sample here was peripheral blood, taken from a patient treated with proton-based radiotherapy. This CDR3 reads CASSPTGVSTDTQYF. In DNA, the CDR3 is TGTGCCAGCAGCCCAACGGGGGTTAGCACAGATACGCAGTATTTT.